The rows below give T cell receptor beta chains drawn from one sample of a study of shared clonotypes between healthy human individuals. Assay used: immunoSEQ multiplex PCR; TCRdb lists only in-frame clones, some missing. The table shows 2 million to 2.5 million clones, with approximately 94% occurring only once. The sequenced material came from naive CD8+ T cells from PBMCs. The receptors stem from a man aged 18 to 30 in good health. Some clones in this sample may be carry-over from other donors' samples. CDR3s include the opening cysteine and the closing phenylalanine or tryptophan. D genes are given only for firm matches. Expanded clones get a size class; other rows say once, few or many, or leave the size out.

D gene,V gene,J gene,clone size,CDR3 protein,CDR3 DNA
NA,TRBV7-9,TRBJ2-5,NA,CASSLGGSERRLKKTQYF,TGTGCCAGCAGCTTAGGGGGCTCGGAGAGGAGGCTCAAGAAGACCCAGTACTTC
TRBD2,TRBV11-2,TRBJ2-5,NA,CASSNPAAGRVETQYF,TGTGCCAGCAGCAACCCGGCAGCGGGACGAGTCGAGACCCAGTACTTC
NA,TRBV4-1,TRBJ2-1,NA,CASSQDTGEQFF,TGCGCCAGCAGCCAAGATACAGGGGAGCAGTTCTTC
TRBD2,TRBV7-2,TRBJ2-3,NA,CASSSGAGGPSDTQYF,TGTGCCAGCTCGTCTGGGGCGGGAGGGCCCTCAGATACGCAGTATTTT
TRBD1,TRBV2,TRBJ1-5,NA,CASRNRGDQPQHF,TGTGCCAGCAGAAACAGGGGGGATCAGCCCCAGCATTTT
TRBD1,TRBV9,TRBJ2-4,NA,CASSATGAQAKNIQYF,TGTGCCAGCAGCGCGACAGGGGCCCAAGCCAAAAACATTCAGTACTTC
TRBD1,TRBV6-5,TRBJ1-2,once,CASSHRGNLRGYTF,TGTGCCAGCAGCCACAGGGGGAACCTTCGTGGCTACACCTTC
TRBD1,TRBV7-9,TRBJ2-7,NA,CASSPDRTYEQYF,TGTGCCAGCAGCCCGGACAGGACCTACGAGCAGTACTTC
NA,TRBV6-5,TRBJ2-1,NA,CAAGDSYNEQFF,TGTGCCGCCGGGGACTCCTACAATGAGCAGTTCTTC
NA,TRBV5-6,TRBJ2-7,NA,CASSLKEAAGEQYF,TGTGCCAGCAGCTTGAAAGAGGCGGCCGGCGAGCAGTACTTC
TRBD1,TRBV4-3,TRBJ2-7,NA,CASSYTQGATYEQYF,TGCGCCAGCAGCTATACACAGGGGGCAACCTACGAGCAGTACTTC
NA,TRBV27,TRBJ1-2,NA,CASSLDTMGRYTF,TGTGCCAGCAGTTTGGATACCATGGGTCGCTACACCTTC
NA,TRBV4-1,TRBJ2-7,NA,CASSQEPPNYEQYF,TGCGCCAGCAGCCAAGAACCTCCCAACTACGAGCAGTACTTC
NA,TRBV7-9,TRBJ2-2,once,CASSLVLDTGELFF,TGTGCCAGCAGCTTAGTGCTGGACACCGGGGAGCTGTTTTTT
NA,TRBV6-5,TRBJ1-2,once,CASSVRDRPYYGYTF,TGTGCCAGCAGTGTTCGAGACAGACCTTACTATGGCTACACCTTC
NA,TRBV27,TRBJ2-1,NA,CASTQGVGVYNEQFF,TGTGCCAGCACACAGGGTGTGGGGGTCTACAATGAGCAGTTCTTC
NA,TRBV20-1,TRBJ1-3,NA,CSARVGNTIYF,TGCAGTGCTAGGGTAGGAAACACCATATATTTT
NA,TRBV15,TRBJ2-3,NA,CATSSSRGGPDTQYF,TGTGCCACCAGCTCGTCCCGAGGGGGTCCAGATACGCAGTATTTT
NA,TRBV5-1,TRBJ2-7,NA,CASSLEARPYEQYF,TGCGCCAGCAGCTTGGAGGCTCGTCCCTACGAGCAGTACTTC
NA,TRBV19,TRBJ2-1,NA,CASSDTGPGGEQFF,TGTGCCAGTAGTGATACAGGGCCCGGGGGGGAGCAGTTCTTC
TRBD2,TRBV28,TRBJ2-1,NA,CASSRRLAGVVNEQFF,TGTGCCAGCAGTAGAAGACTAGCGGGAGTTGTAAATGAGCAGTTCTTC
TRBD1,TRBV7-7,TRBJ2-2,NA,CASSLTRTGGPGELFF,TGTGCCAGCAGCTTAACCCGAACAGGGGGGCCCGGGGAGCTGTTTTTT
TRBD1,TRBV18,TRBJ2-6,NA,CASSPLKATGAGANVLTF,TGTGCCAGCTCACCCCTCAAGGCGACAGGGGCTGGGGCCAACGTCCTGACTTTC
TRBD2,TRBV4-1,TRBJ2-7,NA,CASSQGAGTSGRSSYEQYF,TGCGCCAGCAGCCAAGGGGCCGGGACTAGCGGAAGGAGCTCCTACGAGCAGTACTTC
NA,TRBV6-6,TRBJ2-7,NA,CASSRHNRDEQYF,TGTGCCAGCAGCCGTCACAACAGGGACGAGCAGTACTTC
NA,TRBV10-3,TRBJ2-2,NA,CAISVGTTNTGELFF,TGTGCCATCAGTGTCGGGACAACGAACACCGGGGAGCTGTTTTTT
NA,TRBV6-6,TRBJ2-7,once,CASSYGGGLYEQYF,TGTGCCAGCAGTTACGGAGGGGGCCTCTACGAGCAGTACTTC
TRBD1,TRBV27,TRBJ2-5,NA,CASSRKTGASQETQYF,TGTGCCAGCAGTCGTAAAACAGGGGCGAGCCAAGAGACCCAGTACTTC
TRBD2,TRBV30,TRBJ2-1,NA,CAWSVLAGGGSEQFF,TGTGCCTGGAGTGTACTAGCGGGAGGGGGGAGTGAGCAGTTCTTC
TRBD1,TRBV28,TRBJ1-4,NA,CASRSDRGTYFNEKLFF,TGTGCCAGCAGGTCGGACAGGGGGACCTATTTTAATGAAAAACTGTTTTTT
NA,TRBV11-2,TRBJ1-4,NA,CASSLVSGAREKLFF,TGTGCCAGCAGCTTAGTTTCCGGGGCGCGTGAAAAACTGTTTTTT